This T cell receptor beta chain was profiled in a study of T and B cells in COVID-19 patients. Multiplex PCR with BIOMED2 TRB-A/B primer pools amplified TRB rearrangements. TCRdb analysed the multiplex PCR reads with MiXCR anew, one entry per CDR3 protein. This table has more than 13,000 distinct CDR3 sequences, less than 35% appearing once. The CDR3 is 17 residues long. Per the germline V gene, CDR1 is ENHRY and CDR2 is SYGVKD. V lost 5 bases and J lost 4; bases outside the gene matches: 12. From blood, roughly 220-550 ng of genomic DNA served as TRB template. The TCR was taken from a human donor who had recovered from COVID-19. The chain has TRBV10-3 and TRBJ2-5; 11 nucleotides agree with TRBD2. The sample taken for sequencing was blood. The CDR3 region is CAISSSFSGRAGETQYF. The CDR3 region has the DNA TGTGCCATCAGTTCAAGTTTTAGCGGGAGGGCGGGAGAGACCCAGTACTTC.